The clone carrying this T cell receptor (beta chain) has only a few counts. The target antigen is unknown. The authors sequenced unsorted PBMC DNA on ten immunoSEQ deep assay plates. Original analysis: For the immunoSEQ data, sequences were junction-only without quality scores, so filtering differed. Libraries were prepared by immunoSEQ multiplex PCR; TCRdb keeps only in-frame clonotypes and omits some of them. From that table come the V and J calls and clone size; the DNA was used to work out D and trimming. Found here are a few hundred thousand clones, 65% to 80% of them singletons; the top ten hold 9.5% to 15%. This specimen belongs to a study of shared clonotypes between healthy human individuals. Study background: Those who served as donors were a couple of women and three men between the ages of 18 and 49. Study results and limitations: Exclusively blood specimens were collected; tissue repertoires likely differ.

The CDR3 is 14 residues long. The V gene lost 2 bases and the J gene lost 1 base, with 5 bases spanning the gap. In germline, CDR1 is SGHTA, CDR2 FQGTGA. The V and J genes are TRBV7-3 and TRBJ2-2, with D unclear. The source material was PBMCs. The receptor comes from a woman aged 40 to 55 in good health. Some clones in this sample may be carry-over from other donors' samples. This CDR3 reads CASSLGGNTGELFF. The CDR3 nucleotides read TGTGCCAGCAGCTTAGGCGGGAACACCGGGGAGCTGTTTTTT.